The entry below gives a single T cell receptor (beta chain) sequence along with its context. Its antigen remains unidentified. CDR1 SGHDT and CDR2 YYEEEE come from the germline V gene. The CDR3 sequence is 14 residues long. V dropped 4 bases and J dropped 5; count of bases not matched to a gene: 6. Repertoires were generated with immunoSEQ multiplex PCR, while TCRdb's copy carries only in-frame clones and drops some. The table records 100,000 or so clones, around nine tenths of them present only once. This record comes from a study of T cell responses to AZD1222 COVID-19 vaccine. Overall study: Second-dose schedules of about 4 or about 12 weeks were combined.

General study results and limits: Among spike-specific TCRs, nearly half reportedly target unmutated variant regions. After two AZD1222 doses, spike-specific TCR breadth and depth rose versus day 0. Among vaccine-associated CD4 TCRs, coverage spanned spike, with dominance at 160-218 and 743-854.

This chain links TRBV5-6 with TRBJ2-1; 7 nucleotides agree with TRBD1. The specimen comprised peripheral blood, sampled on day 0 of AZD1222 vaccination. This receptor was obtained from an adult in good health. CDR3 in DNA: TGTGCCAGCAGCAAACAGGGGAGCCACAATGAGCAGTTCTTC. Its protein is CASSKQGSHNEQFF.